The present TCR beta chain was sequenced within a study of blood T cell repertoires in COVID-19. Germline assignment: CDR1 SGDLS and CDR2 YYNGEE. V was trimmed by 2 bases and J by 1 base, leaving 9 bases between them. The length of the CDR3 is 15 residues. Profiled with immunoSEQ multiplex PCR; TCRdb holds only in-frame clones, not every one. Here the sample spans tens of thousands of clones, roughly 80% being singletons. The genes are TRBV9 and TRBJ2-2; perhaps TRBD1 as D (6 bases). The TCR comes from a woman aged 60-75 years with acute or convalescent COVID-19. Input material: peripheral blood. The CDR3 region has the DNA TGTGCCAGCAGCGTGACAGGACAGAACACCGGGGAGCTGTTTTTT. Its translation is CASSVTGQNTGELFF.